The T cell receptor beta chain described here comes from a study of T cell repertoires in cytomegalovirus infection. Study overall: Newly reported HLA-C-restricted and thoroughly characterized HLA-B-restricted CMV epitopes were employed.

This clonotype was found a few times. The target antigen is unknown. The CDR3 runs to 12 residues. The V segment lost 6 bases and the J segment 6 bases; nucleotides outside the gene matches: 8. Germline loops: CDR1 DFQATT, CDR2 SNEGSKA (reference sequence). TCRdb reanalysed the reads using MiXCR and keeps one entry per CDR3 protein. The sample consists of around 300,000 distinct CDR3 sequences, approximately 22% of them appearing once. The specimen was cultured PBMCs, collected from culture after CMV antigen stimulation. This TCR derives from a human donor in good health (CMV status not recorded). Some clones in this sample may be carry-over from other donors' samples. The V gene is TRBV20-1, the J gene TRBJ2-7; the match to TRBD2 covers 7 bases. The CDR3 is CSASGGGREQYF. Here the CDR3 DNA reads TGCAGTGCCTCGGGAGGAGGGCGCGAGCAGTACTTC.